One and the same sample provided the 28 T cell receptor beta chains below, sequenced in a study of T cells expressing NK-cell markers. TCRdb reworked the 5' RACE reads into one entry per CDR3 protein, no DNA. The sample holds a few hundred thousand distinct CDR3 sequences. Sequenced: blood T cells: a sorted CD56 or NKG2C T cell subset, CD4+ or CD8+ T cells, or bulk PBMC T cells (not recorded which). These receptors originate from a man aged 18 to 69 in good health.

V and J are TRBV12-3 or TRBV12-4 and TRBJ2-6. CDR3 length: 16 residues. The CDR3: CASSFGLLEGANVLTF.

The chain is built from TRBV3-1 and TRBJ1-6; TCRdb picks TRBD1, but there is no DNA to check that call. The CDR3 runs 16 residues. Germline CDR1 reads LGHDT; CDR2 reads YNNKEL (reference sequence). CDR3: CASSPTGTGNNSPLHF.

The chain links TRBV19 to TRBJ2-2; TCRdb calls TRBD1, which cannot be checked without DNA. The CDR3 loop spans 18 amino acids. Germline V gives CDR1 LNHDA, CDR2 SQIVND (reference sequence). CDR3 amino acids: CASRRSKAQGGAAGELFF.

The V gene is TRBV5-1, the J gene TRBJ1-6; TCRdb indicates TRBD1, and absent DNA this call remains unverified. The CDR3 length is 14 residues. Germline CDR1 SGHRS, CDR2 YFSETQ. The CDR3: CASSKGQLTSPLHF.

This chain links TRBV5-1 with TRBJ1-4. The CDR3 covers 15 residues. The germline CDR1 and CDR2 sequences are SGHRS and YFSETQ. The CDR3 reads CASSLERMPNEKLFF.

This chain links TRBV3-1 with TRBJ2-3; TCRdb proposes TRBD2, but this gene call is untestable without DNA. This CDR3 region has 19 residues. Germline V gives CDR1 LGHDT, CDR2 YNNKEL (reference sequence). The CDR3 loop is CASSRRTSGGALSTDTQYF.

The chain joins TRBV6-1 to TRBJ2-4; TCRdb indicates TRBD1, and absent DNA this call remains unverified. Germline CDR1 MNHNS, CDR2 SASEGT. The CDR3 is 18 amino acids. CDR3 region: CASSEANRGLIAKNIQYF.

V and J are TRBV9 and TRBJ2-7; TCRdb's D call, TRBD1, is unchecked because there is no DNA. The germline gives CDR1 SGDLS, CDR2 YYNGEE. The CDR3 runs 14 residues. CDR3 sequence: CASSLHGQSYEQYF.

V usage is TRBV7-2 and J usage is TRBJ1-6; the D call from TCRdb, TRBD1, cannot be confirmed without DNA. Germline V gene lookup returns CDR1 SGHTA and CDR2 FQGNSA. The CDR3 runs to 14 residues. The CDR3 spells CASSQGDSNSPLHF.

This chain uses TRBV6-1 with TRBJ2-7; no DNA is available, so the TRBD1 call from TCRdb remains unchecked. The length of the CDR3 is 14 residues. Germline CDR1 and CDR2: MNHNS and SASEGT. CDR3 in amino acids: CASSKGQGAYEQYF.

The chain's CDR3 is CSATRDRANTGELFF. The rearrangement joins TRBV20-1 to TRBJ2-2; TCRdb selects TRBD1, and the lack of DNA leaves this call unchecked. The CDR3 sequence is 15 residues long. Per the germline V gene, CDR1 is DFQATT and CDR2 is SNEGSKA (reference sequence).

The chain is built from TRBV5-1 and TRBJ2-2; TCRdb's D call, TRBD1, is unchecked because there is no DNA. The CDR3 contains 15 residues. Germline CDR1 SGHRS, CDR2 YFSETQ. The CDR3 region is CASSLEGRDTGELFF.

The chain uses TRBV19 and TRBJ2-1; TCRdb reports TRBD2, a call that lacks DNA to check it against. Germline V gene lookup returns CDR1 LNHDA and CDR2 SQIVND (reference sequence). There are 13 residues in the CDR3. CDR3 region: CASRAGGYNEQFF.

The rearrangement joins TRBV4-1 to TRBJ2-6; TCRdb's assignment of TRBD1 cannot be checked, as there is no DNA. Germline-derived CDR1 and CDR2 are MGHRA and YSYEKL. This CDR3 contains 17 residues. CDR3 residues: CASTPGQETSGANVLTF.

The J gene is TRBJ2-3, the V gene TRBV24-1. The germline gives CDR1 KGHDR, CDR2 SFDVKD. The CDR3 contains 12 residues. CDR3: CATADGTDTQYF.

The chain joins TRBV6-6 to TRBJ1-2; TCRdb gives TRBD1 as the D gene, but with no DNA this cannot be confirmed. The CDR3 extends over 13 amino acids. Germline CDR1 reads MNHNY; CDR2 reads SVGAGI (reference sequence). The CDR3 region is CASNRDRGNGYTF.

V gene TRBV5-1 combines with J gene TRBJ2-5; TCRdb's D call, TRBD1, is unchecked because there is no DNA. The germline gives CDR1 SGHRS, CDR2 YFSETQ. The CDR3 is 14 residues long. The CDR3 region is CASSLTGSGETQYF.

The genes are TRBV28 and TRBJ1-2; TCRdb gives TRBD1 as the D gene, but with no DNA this cannot be confirmed. This CDR3 comprises 13 residues. Germline lookup yields CDR1 MDHEN and CDR2 SYDVKM. This chain's CDR3 is CASSLEGADGYTF.

The chain couples TRBV7-6 to TRBJ2-5; without DNA, the TCRdb call of TRBD2 cannot be checked. The CDR3 extends over 17 amino acids. Per the germline V gene, CDR1 is SGHVS and CDR2 is FNYEAQ. The CDR3 loop is CASSLDLAALRSGTQYF.

The chain has TRBV2 and TRBJ2-5. Germline V gives CDR1 SNHLY, CDR2 FYNNEI. CDR3 length equals 14 residues. The CDR3 here is CASSEIKVGETQYF.

The CDR3 protein is CASSNTGELFF. The chain employs TRBV3-1 and TRBJ2-2. Germline V lookup: CDR1 LGHDT, CDR2 YNNKEL (reference sequence). The CDR3 length is 11 residues.

The genes are TRBV11-2 and TRBJ2-3; TCRdb's D call of TRBD2 is untestable without DNA. The CDR3 extends over 18 amino acids. Per the germline V gene, CDR1 is SGHAT and CDR2 is FQNNGV. CDR3: CASSLRTSGGAYTDTQYF.

This chain links TRBV6-1 with TRBJ1-5; the TCRdb D gene call, TRBD1, has no DNA to confirm it. There are 16 residues in the CDR3. Per germline, CDR1 MNHNS and CDR2 SASEGT. The CDR3 here is CASSEGRGAGNQPQHF.

The rearrangement joins TRBV7-9 to TRBJ2-3; the D call of TRBD1 rests on TCRdb alone, since no DNA is present to check it. The germline V gene has CDR1 SEHNR and CDR2 FQNEAQ (reference sequence). This CDR3 region has 15 residues. The CDR3 reads CASSFGQPSTDTQYF.

The rearrangement links TRBV6-1 to TRBJ2-1; TCRdb indicates TRBD1, and absent DNA this call remains unverified. CDR3 size: 14 residues. Germline lookup yields CDR1 MNHNS and CDR2 SASEGT. CDR3 in amino acids: CASRPGRGYNEQFF.

The gene calls are TRBV3-1 and TRBJ2-4; the TRBD2 assignment by TCRdb is unverifiable without DNA. The CDR3 covers 15 residues. Germline V gives CDR1 LGHDT, CDR2 YNNKEL (reference sequence). This CDR3 reads CASSPPAVAKNIQYF.

The chain combines TRBV2 with TRBJ2-2; the D gene TCRdb calls, TRBD1, cannot be checked with no DNA. Germline-derived CDR1 and CDR2 are SNHLY and FYNNEI. The CDR3 spans 13 residues. The CDR3 loop reads CASNEDRDTELFF.

The J gene is TRBJ2-7, the V gene TRBV5-1; TCRdb picks TRBD1, but there is no DNA to check that call. CDR1 and CDR2 from the germline V gene are SGHRS and YFSETQ. The CDR3 is made up of 14 amino acids. The CDR3 reads CASSGTGGFNEQYF.